Below are 26 T cell receptor beta chains sequenced from a single sample in a study of blood T cell repertoires in COVID-19. Only in-frame clones appear in the TCRdb table, and some are missing; sequencing was by immunoSEQ multiplex PCR. The sample comprises about 430,000 clones, around 90% of which are singletons, and 0.8% to 0.85% rests with the top ten. Material: peripheral blood. These receptors were collected from a man between 18 and 35 years old with COVID-19, enrolled during active disease.

This chain joins TRBV4-1 and TRBJ2-1; TRBD2 matches 13 bases. The CDR3 is made up of 17 amino acids. CDR1 is MGHRA, CDR2 YSYEKL, per germline. V shed 3 bases, J shed 9 bases, and the junction held 11 bases outside the gene matches. The CDR3 sequence is CASSQGLAGQQSGEQFF. The DNA for the CDR3 is TGCGCCAGCAGCCAGGGACTAGCGGGACAACAATCTGGTGAGCAGTTCTTC.

The V gene is TRBV7-9, the J gene TRBJ1-2; the D gene is possibly TRBD1 (6 bases). Germline assignment: CDR1 SEHNR and CDR2 FQNEAQ (reference sequence). The CDR3 is made up of 16 amino acids. V was shortened by 3 bases and J by 7 bases, with 21 bases between the two germline ends. The CDR3 loop is CASSFLGAGAFLGYTF. CDR3 nucleotides: TGTGCCAGCAGCTTTTTGGGGGCAGGGGCCTTCCTTGGCTACACCTTC.

The chain links TRBV5-5 to TRBJ2-2; D is ambiguous. Deletions cut 1 base from V and 1 base from J, with 5 bases between. The germline CDR1 and CDR2 sequences are SGHKS and YYEKEE (reference sequence). This CDR3 is 14 amino acids long. The CDR3 bases are TGTGCCAGCAGCTTGCGGTGGAACACCGGGGAGCTGTTTTTT. It yields the protein CASSLRWNTGELFF.

The V call is TRBV2, the J call TRBJ1-2; 8 nucleotides match TRBD1. V was pared by 0 bases and J by 8 bases, with 11 bases of the junction left unmatched. Germline CDR1 reads SNHLY; CDR2 reads FYNNEI. The CDR3 has 16 residues. The CDR3 region has the DNA TGTGCCAGCAGTGAAGCCCAGACAGGGGTAAGGATCGGCTACACCTTC. It encodes CASSEAQTGVRIGYTF.

The chain joins TRBV19 to TRBJ2-5, with TRBD2 matching over 10 bases. With V trimmed by 3 bases and J by 4 bases, 5 bases remained unmatched. This CDR3 has 15 residues. The germline CDR1 and CDR2 sequences are LNHDA and SQIVND (reference sequence). The DNA for the CDR3 is TGTGCCAGTAGTATCTCTAGCGGGGGAGGAGAGACCCAGTACTTC. This encodes CASSISSGGGETQYF.

The rearrangement links TRBV30 to TRBJ2-2; 12 bases map to TRBD2. The CDR3 covers 16 residues. Germline CDR1 reads GTSNPN; CDR2 reads SVGIG (reference sequence). Trimming took 4 bases from V and 7 from J; bases not matched to a gene: 10. CDR3 protein: CAWTPATSGSIGELFF. CDR3 DNA sequence: TGTGCCTGGACCCCCGCGACTAGCGGGAGTATCGGGGAGCTGTTTTTT.

This chain uses TRBV6-1 with TRBJ2-7, with D tentatively TRBD1 (5 bases). The V end lost 0 bases, the J end lost 6 bases, and 12 bases lay between the germline ends. This CDR3 is built from 14 residues. The germline V gene encodes CDR1 MNHNS and CDR2 SASEGT. The CDR3 region is CASSEAGRVAEQYF. The DNA for the CDR3 is TGTGCCAGCAGTGAAGCTGGCAGGGTAGCCGAGCAGTACTTC.

This clone was recorded only once. The chain is built from TRBV19 and TRBJ2-5; D is perhaps TRBD2 (5 bases). The V and J ends lost 4 bases and 1 base respectively, with 16 bases between them. The CDR3 totals 16 residues. From germline, CDR1 is LNHDA and CDR2 SQIVND (reference sequence). The CDR3 sequence: CASSRGLTTTQETQYF. In nucleotides, the CDR3 is TGTGCCAGTAGTAGAGGACTGACGACCACCCAAGAGACCCAGTACTTC.

The chain links TRBV2 to TRBJ2-7; D gene ambiguous. This CDR3 is built from 12 residues. V was pared by 3 bases and J by 2 bases, with 5 bases between. CDR1 is SNHLY and CDR2 is FYNNEI in the germline V gene. DNA of the CDR3: TGTGCCAGCAGTGAGGAGACCTACGAGCAGTACTTC. This codes for CASSEETYEQYF.

This chain links TRBV18 with TRBJ1-1, with TRBD1 as a possible D gene (5 bases). Germline CDR1 and CDR2: KGHSH and LQKENI. Trimming took off 3 bases at V and 1 base at J, with 12 bases between the two ends. The CDR3 spans 15 residues. The CDR3 DNA sequence: TGTGCCAGCTCACCCCAGGGCAGGAAGAACACTGAAGCTTTCTTT. Translation gives CASSPQGRKNTEAFF. Full variable domain (rest looked up from reference TRBV18 and TRBJ1-1): NAGVMQNPRHLVRRRGQEARLRCSPMKGHSHVYWYRQLPEEGLKFMVYLQKENIIDESGMPKERFSAEFPKEGPSILRIQQVVRGDSAAYFCASSPQGRKNTEAFFGQGTRLTVV.

The rearrangement links TRBV12-5 to TRBJ2-4, with 11 bases that match TRBD1. The CDR3 is 14 amino acids. Germline V gene lookup returns CDR1 LGHNT and CDR2 FRNRAP. V lost 5 bases to trimming and J lost 7 bases; unmatched junction nucleotides: 4. DNA of the CDR3: TGTGCTAGTGGTCTCGGACAGGGGGCCAACATTCAGTACTTC. Residues: CASGLGQGANIQYF.

The chain uses TRBV11-2 and TRBJ2-7; D is possibly TRBD1 (5 bases). Trimming took off 0 bases at V and 0 bases at J, with 12 bases between the two ends. This CDR3 region has 16 residues. CDR1 SGHAT and CDR2 FQNNGV come from the germline V gene. The CDR3 DNA reads as TGTGCCAGCAGCTTAGATTTTCGGACACACTCCTACGAGCAGTACTTC. Translating gives CASSLDFRTHSYEQYF.

V and J are TRBV19 and TRBJ2-1; 7 positions match TRBD1. The CDR3 contains 13 residues. V lost 7 bases and J lost 8; bases outside the gene matches: 8. Germline V CDR1 and CDR2: LNHDA, SQIVND (reference sequence). Written as DNA, the CDR3 is TGTGCCAGTATTGCGACAGGGATGGATGAGCAGTTCTTC. Its protein is CASIATGMDEQFF. Using reference TRBV19 and TRBJ2-1 for the parts outside the CDR3, the full variable domain is DGGITQSPKYLFRKEGQNVTLSCEQNLNHDAMYWYRQDPGQGLRLIYYSQIVNDFQKGDIAEGYSVSREKKESFPLTVTSAQKNPTAFYLCASIATGMDEQFFGPGTRLTVL.

This clone was seen only once. V gene TRBV14 combines with J gene TRBJ2-7, with unresolved D. CDR1 SGHDN and CDR2 FVKESK come from the germline V gene. This CDR3 is built from 14 residues. Trimming took off 2 bases at V and 2 bases at J, with 10 bases between the two ends. The CDR3 protein is CASSQSTFPYEQYF. The CDR3 nucleotides read TGTGCCAGCAGCCAATCAACATTCCCCTACGAGCAGTACTTC. Together with reference TRBV14 and TRBJ2-7, the CDR3 gives the full variable domain: EAGVTQFPSHSVIEKGQTVTLRCDPISGHDNLYWYRRVMGKEIKFLLHFVKESKQDESGMPNNRFLAERTGGTYSTLKVQPAELEDSGVYFCASSQSTFPYEQYFGPGTRLTVT.

This clone has a single count. The rearrangement uses TRBV7-8 and TRBJ2-5; maybe TRBD1 (6 bases). The germline V gene has CDR1 SGHVS and CDR2 FQNEAQ. V dropped 3 bases and J dropped 1 base, with 12 bases sitting between them. CDR3 length equals 15 residues. CDR3 protein: CASSFLPQGQETQYF. CDR3 DNA sequence: TGTGCCAGCAGCTTTTTACCACAGGGCCAAGAGACCCAGTACTTC.

The chain has TRBV2 and TRBJ1-2, with D perhaps TRBD1 (5 bases). CDR1 and CDR2 (germline): SNHLY, FYNNEI. This CDR3 contains 15 residues. V lost 2 bases and J lost 1, with 11 bases in between. The CDR3 here is CASSESPRVNYGYTF. The CDR3 coding sequence is TGTGCCAGCAGTGAATCCCCCAGGGTTAACTATGGCTACACCTTC.

This clone was found a few times. The sample contains more than one DNA sequence encoding this CDR3. The genes are TRBV19 and TRBJ2-7; 7 bases line up with TRBD2. The J segment lost 0 bases and the V segment lost 3 bases, leaving 2 bases of the junction unmatched. The CDR3 totals 14 residues. CDR1 and CDR2 from the germline V gene are LNHDA and SQIVND (reference sequence). Written as DNA, the CDR3 is TGTGCCAGTAGTATTGGGACTAACTCCTACGAGCAGTACTTC. Translating gives CASSIGTNSYEQYF.

This clone has a single count. The chain links TRBV11-2 to TRBJ2-5; 8 bases line up with TRBD1. The junction had 12 bases not matched to a gene; V was cut back by 5 bases and J by 4 bases. The CDR3 runs 16 residues. CDR1 is SGHAT and CDR2 is FQNNGV in the germline V gene. CDR3 DNA sequence: TGTGCCAGCAGCACTACCCAGGGGGCCAGGGGAGAGACCCAGTACTTC. As protein: CASSTTQGARGETQYF.

The chain links TRBV7-9 to TRBJ2-1; tentative D call: TRBD2 (6 bases). Germline V gives CDR1 SEHNR, CDR2 FQNEAQ (reference sequence). The CDR3 totals 15 residues. The V end lost 0 bases, the J end lost 3 bases, and 9 bases lay between the germline ends. CDR3 nucleotides: TGTGCCAGCAGCTTAGCGGACTACAACTACAATGAGCAGTTCTTC. It yields the protein CASSLADYNYNEQFF.

This clone showed up just once. This chain joins TRBV27 and TRBJ1-6, with 7 bases matching TRBD1. V gave up 2 bases and J gave up 6 bases; unmatched junction bases: 10. The CDR3 sequence is 17 residues long. Germline V CDR1 and CDR2: MNHEY, SMNVEV (reference sequence). CDR3 nucleotides: TGTGCCAGCAGTTTAAATCTCGAGGACAGGTTTAATTCACCCCTCCACTTT. Translating it yields CASSLNLEDRFNSPLHF.

J is TRBJ1-2 and V is TRBV3-1 (or the pseudogene TRBV3-2), with a weak D call TRBD1 (5 bases). Trimming removed 0 bases at V and 0 bases at J, with 11 bases between. Germline assignment: CDR1 LGHDT and CDR2 YNNKEL (reference sequence). The CDR3 covers 16 residues. As DNA, the CDR3 is TGTGCCAGCAGCCAAGAGCCAGGGCTCTCTAACTATGGCTACACCTTC. Amino acids: CASSQEPGLSNYGYTF.

This chain connects TRBV13 to TRBJ1-2, with TRBD1 as a possible D gene (5 bases). The ends were cut back, 5 bases at V and 4 bases at J, with 14 bases in the middle. Germline V gene data show CDR1 as PRHDT and CDR2 as FYEKMQ (reference sequence). The CDR3 spans 14 residues. This CDR3 is CASSPIGGPYGYTF. CDR3 in DNA: TGTGCCAGCAGCCCCATCGGGGGACCCTATGGCTACACCTTC. Using reference TRBV13 and TRBJ1-2 for the parts outside the CDR3, the full variable domain is AAGVIQSPRHLIKEKRETATLKCYPIPRHDTVYWYQQGPGQDPQFLISFYEKMQSDKGSIPDRFSAQQFSDYHSELNMSSLELGDSALYFCASSPIGGPYGYTFGSGTRLTVV.

The chain recombines TRBV7-2 with TRBJ2-5, with 11 bases fitting TRBD2. Per the germline V gene, CDR1 is SGHTA and CDR2 is FQGNSA. The CDR3 has 16 residues. Trimming took 5 bases from V and 5 from J; bases not matched to a gene: 10. DNA of the CDR3: TGTGCCAGCAGCCGTACTAGCGGGGGCCCCGGGGAGACCCAGTACTTC. This translates into CASSRTSGGPGETQYF. Using reference TRBV7-2 and TRBJ2-5 for the parts outside the CDR3, the full variable domain is GAGVSQSPSNKVTEKGKDVELRCDPISGHTALYWYRQSLGQGLEFLIYFQGNSAPDKSGLPSDRFSAERTGGSVSTLTIQRTQQEDSAVYLCASSRTSGGPGETQYFGPGTRLLVL.

This clone was detected only once. The chain recombines TRBV6-5 with TRBJ2-2; D is uncertain. There are 13 residues in the CDR3. Trimming stripped 5 bases from V and 4 bases from J, with 8 bases between. Per germline, CDR1 MNHEY and CDR2 SVGAGI. The CDR3 DNA reads TGTGCCAGCAGTCTGAGGTCCACCGGGGAGCTGTTTTTT. Amino acids: CASSLRSTGELFF.

This clone was seen a single time. The rearrangement joins TRBV19 to TRBJ2-2; no firm D call. The CDR3 has 15 amino acids. In germline, CDR1 is LNHDA, CDR2 SQIVND (reference sequence). Between the trimmed V and J ends, which lost 5 bases and 0 bases, there was a span of 10 bases. The CDR3 loop reads CASSRSAANTGELFF. For the CDR3, the DNA is TGTGCCAGTAGTCGGAGCGCGGCGAACACCGGGGAGCTGTTTTTT.

V and J are TRBV19 and TRBJ2-5; TRBD1 agrees at 7 bases. The CDR3 consists of 14 residues. Germline values: CDR1 LNHDA, CDR2 SQIVND (reference sequence). Trimming removed 4 bases from V and 5 bases from J; junction bases left unmatched: 7. This chain's CDR3 is CASSTTDRVETQYF. CDR3 DNA sequence: TGTGCCAGTAGTACGACAGACAGGGTTGAGACCCAGTACTTC.